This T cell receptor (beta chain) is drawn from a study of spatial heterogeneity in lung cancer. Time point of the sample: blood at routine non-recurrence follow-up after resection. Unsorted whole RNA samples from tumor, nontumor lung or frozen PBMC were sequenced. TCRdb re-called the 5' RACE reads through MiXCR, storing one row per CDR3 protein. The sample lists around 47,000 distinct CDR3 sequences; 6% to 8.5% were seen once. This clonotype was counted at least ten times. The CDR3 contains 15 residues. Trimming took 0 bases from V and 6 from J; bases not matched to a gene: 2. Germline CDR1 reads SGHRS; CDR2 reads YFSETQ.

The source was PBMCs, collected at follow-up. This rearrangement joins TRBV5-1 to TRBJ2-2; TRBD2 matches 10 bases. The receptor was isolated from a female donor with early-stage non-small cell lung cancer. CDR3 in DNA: TGCGCCAGCAGCTTGGAACTAGCGGGGTCCGGGGAGCTGTTTTTT. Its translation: CASSLELAGSGELFF.